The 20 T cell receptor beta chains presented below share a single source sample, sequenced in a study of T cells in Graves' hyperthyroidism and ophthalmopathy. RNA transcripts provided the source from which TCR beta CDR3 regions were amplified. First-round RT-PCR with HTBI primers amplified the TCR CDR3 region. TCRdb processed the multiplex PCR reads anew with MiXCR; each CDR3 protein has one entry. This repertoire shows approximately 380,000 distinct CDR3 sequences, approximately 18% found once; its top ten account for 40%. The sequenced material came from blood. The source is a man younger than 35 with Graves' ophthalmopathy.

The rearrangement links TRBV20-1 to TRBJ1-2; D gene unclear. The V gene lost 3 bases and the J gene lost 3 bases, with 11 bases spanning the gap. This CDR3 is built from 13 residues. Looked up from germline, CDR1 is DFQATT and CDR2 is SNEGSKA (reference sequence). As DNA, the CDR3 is TGCAGTGCTAGTTGGTCTTTCGACTATGGCTACACCTTC. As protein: CSASWSFDYGYTF.

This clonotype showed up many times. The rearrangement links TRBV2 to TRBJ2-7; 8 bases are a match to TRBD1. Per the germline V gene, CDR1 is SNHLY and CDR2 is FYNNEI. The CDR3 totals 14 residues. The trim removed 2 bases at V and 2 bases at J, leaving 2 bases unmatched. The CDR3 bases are TGTGCCAGCAGTGAATTGGGACAGGCCTACGAGCAGTACTTC. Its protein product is CASSELGQAYEQYF. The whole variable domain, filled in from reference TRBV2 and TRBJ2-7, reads EPEVTQTPSHQVTQMGQEVILRCVPISNHLYFYWYRQILGQKVEFLVSFYNNEISEKSEIFDDQFSVERPDGSNFTLKIRSTKLEDSAMYFCASSELGQAYEQYFGPGTRLTVT.

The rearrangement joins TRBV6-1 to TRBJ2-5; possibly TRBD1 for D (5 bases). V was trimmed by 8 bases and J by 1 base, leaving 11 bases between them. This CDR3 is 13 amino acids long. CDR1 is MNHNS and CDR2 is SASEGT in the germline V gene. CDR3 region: CASQDISQETQYF. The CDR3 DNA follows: TGTGCCAGCCAGGACATTTCCCAAGAGACCCAGTACTTC.

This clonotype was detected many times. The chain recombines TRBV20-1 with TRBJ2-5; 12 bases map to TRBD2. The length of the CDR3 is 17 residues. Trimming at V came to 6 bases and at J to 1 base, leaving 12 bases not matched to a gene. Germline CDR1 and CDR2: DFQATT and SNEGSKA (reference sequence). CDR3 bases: TGCAGTGCACAGGCCCCTAGCGGGGGGGCCATCCAAGAGACCCAGTACTTC. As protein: CSAQAPSGGAIQETQYF.

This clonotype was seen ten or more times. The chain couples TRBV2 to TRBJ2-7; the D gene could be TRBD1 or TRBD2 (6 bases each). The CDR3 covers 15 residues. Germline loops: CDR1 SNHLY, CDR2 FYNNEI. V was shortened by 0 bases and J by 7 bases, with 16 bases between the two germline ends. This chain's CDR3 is CASSEASAGAGEQYF. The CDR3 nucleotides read TGTGCCAGCAGTGAAGCGTCGGCAGGGGCGGGGGAGCAGTACTTC.

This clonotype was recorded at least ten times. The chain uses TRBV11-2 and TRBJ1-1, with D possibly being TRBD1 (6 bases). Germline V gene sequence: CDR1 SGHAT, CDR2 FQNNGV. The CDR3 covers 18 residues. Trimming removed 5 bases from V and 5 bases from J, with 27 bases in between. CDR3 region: CASSRGGWTAGLGTEAFF. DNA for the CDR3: TGTGCCAGCAGCCGAGGTGGGTGGACAGCCGGCTTAGGGACTGAAGCTTTCTTT. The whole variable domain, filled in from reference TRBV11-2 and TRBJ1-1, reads EAGVAQSPRYKIIEKRQSVAFWCNPISGHATLYWYQQILGQGPKLLIQFQNNGVVDDSQLPKDRFSAERLKGVDSTLKIQPAKLEDSAVYLCASSRGGWTAGLGTEAFFGQGTRLTVV.

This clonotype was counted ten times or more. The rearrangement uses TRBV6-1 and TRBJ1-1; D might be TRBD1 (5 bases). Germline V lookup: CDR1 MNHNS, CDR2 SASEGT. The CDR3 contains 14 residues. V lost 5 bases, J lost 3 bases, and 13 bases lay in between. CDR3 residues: CASSFQVGDTEAFF. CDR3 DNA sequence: TGTGCCAGCAGTTTCCAGGTGGGGGACACTGAAGCTTTCTTT.

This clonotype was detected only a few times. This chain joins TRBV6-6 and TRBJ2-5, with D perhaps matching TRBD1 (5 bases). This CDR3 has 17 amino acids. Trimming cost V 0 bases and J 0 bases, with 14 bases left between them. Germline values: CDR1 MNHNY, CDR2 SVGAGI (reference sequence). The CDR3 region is CASSYSWGPTYQETQYF. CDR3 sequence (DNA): TGTGCCAGCAGTTACTCATGGGGCCCCACGTACCAAGAGACCCAGTACTTC.

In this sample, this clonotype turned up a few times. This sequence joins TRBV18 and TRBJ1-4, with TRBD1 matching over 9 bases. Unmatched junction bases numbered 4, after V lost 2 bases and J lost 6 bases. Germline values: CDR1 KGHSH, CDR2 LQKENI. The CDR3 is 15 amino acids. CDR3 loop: CASSPLDRGDEKLFF. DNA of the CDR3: TGTGCCAGCTCACCATTGGACAGGGGTGATGAAAAACTGTTTTTT.

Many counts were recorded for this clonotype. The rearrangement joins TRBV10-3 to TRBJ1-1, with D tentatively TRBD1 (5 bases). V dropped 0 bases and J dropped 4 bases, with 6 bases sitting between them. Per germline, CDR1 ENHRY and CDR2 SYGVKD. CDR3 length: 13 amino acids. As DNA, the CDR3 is TGTGCCATCAGTGAGTCTCAGGGCACTGAAGCTTTCTTT. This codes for CAISESQGTEAFF.

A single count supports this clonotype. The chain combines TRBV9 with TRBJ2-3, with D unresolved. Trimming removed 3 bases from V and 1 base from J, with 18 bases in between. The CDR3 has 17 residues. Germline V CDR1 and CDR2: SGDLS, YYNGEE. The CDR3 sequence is CASSAHITASGTDTQYF. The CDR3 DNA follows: TGTGCCAGCAGCGCTCACATCACGGCAAGCGGCACAGATACGCAGTATTTT.

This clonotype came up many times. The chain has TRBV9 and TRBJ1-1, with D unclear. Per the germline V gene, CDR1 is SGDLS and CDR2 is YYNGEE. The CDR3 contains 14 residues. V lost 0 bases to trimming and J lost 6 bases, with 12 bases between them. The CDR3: CASSVDSPGSEAFF. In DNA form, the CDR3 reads TGTGCCAGCAGCGTAGACAGCCCAGGATCTGAAGCTTTCTTT.

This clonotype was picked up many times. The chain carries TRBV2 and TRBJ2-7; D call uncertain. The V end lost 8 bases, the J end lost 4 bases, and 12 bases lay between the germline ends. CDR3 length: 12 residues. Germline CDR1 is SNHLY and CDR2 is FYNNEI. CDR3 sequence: CASAGEGYEQYF. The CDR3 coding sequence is TGTGCCAGCGCCGGAGAAGGGTACGAGCAGTACTTC. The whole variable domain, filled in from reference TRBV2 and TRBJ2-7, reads EPEVTQTPSHQVTQMGQEVILRCVPISNHLYFYWYRQILGQKVEFLVSFYNNEISEKSEIFDDQFSVERPDGSNFTLKIRSTKLEDSAMYFCASAGEGYEQYFGPGTRLTVT.

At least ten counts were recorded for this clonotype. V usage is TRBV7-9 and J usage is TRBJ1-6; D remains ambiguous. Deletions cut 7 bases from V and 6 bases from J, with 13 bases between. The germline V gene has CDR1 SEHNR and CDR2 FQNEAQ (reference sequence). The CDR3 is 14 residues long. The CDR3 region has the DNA TGTGCCAGCACCGCTGAAGGCAGTAATTCACCCCTCCACTTT. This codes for CASTAEGSNSPLHF.

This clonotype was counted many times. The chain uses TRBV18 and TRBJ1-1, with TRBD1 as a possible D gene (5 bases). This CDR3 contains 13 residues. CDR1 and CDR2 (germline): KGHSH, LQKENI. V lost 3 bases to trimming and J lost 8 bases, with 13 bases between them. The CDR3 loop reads CASSPTEGNEAFF. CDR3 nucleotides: TGTGCCAGCTCACCGACAGAGGGTAACGAAGCTTTCTTT.

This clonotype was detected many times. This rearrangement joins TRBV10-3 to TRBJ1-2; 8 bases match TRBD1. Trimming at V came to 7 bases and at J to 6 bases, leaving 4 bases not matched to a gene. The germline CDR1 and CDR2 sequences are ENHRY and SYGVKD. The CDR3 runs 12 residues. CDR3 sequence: CAITSTGDGYTF. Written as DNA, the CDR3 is TGTGCCATCACTTCGACAGGGGATGGCTACACCTTC.

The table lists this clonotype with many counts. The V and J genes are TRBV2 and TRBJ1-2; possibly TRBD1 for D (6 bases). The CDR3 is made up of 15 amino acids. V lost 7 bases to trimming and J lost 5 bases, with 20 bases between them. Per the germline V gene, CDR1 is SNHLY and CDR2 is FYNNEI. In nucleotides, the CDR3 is TGTGCCAGCACCGCAGACAGGTCCGTCCCTTATGGCTACACCTTC. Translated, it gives CASTADRSVPYGYTF.

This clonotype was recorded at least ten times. CDR3 sequence reads: CAIQGGGKGQGAEANTGELFF. The CDR3 DNA is TGTGCCATCCAAGGGGGCGGCAAGGGACAGGGGGCAGAGGCGAACACCGGGGAGCTGTTTTTT. The gene calls are TRBV10-3 and TRBJ2-2; 12 nucleotides line up with TRBD1. CDR1 and CDR2 from the germline V gene are ENHRY and SYGVKD. Germline trimming cut 8 bases from V and 0 bases from J; bases unmatched to any gene: 19. The CDR3 runs 21 residues.

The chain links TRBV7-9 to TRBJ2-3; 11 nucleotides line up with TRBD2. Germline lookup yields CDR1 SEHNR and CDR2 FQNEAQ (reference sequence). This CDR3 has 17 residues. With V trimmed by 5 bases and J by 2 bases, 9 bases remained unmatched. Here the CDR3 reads CASSQDIAGGHTDTQYF. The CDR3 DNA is TGTGCCAGCAGCCAAGATATAGCGGGGGGGCACACAGATACGCAGTATTTT.

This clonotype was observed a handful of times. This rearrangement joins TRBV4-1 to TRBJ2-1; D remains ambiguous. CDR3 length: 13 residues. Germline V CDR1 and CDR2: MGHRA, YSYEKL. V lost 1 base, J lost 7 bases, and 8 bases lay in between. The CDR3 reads CASSQVDLNEQFF. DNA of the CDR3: TGCGCCAGCAGCCAAGTGGATTTGAATGAGCAGTTCTTC.